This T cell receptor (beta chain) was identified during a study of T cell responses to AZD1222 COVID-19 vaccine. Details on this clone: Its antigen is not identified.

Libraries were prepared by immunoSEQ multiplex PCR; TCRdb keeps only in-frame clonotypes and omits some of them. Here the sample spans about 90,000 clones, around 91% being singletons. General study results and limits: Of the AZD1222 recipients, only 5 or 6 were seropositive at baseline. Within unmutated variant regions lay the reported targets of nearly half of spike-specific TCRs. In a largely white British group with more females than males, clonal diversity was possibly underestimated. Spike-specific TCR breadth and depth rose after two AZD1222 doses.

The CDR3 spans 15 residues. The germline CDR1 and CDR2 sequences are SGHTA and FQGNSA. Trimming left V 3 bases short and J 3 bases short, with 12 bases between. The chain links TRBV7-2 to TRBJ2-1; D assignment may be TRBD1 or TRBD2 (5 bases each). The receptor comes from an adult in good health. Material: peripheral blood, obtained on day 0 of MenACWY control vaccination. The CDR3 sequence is CASSFSGANYNEQFF. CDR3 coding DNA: TGTGCCAGCAGCTTCTCCGGGGCCAACTACAATGAGCAGTTCTTC.